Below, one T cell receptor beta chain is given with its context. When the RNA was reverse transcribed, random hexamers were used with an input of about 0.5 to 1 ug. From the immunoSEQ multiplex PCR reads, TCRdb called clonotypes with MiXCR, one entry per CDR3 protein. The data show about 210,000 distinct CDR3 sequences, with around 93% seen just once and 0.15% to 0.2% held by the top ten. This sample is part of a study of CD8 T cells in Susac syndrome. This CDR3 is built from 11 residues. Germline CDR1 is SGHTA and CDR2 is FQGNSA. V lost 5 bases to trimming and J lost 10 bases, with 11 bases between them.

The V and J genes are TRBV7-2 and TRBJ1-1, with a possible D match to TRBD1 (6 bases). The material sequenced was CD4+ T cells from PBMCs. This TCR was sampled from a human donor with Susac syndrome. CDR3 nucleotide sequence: TGTGCCAGCAGCCGACAGGAGGGAGCTTTCTTT. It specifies CASSRQEGAFF.